The text below deals with one T cell receptor (beta chain). These data are taken from a study of shared clonotypes between healthy human individuals. V was cut by 4 bases and J by 2 bases, with 9 bases left in between. Per germline, CDR1 LNHDA and CDR2 SQIVND (reference sequence). This CDR3 contains 14 residues. Method: immunoSEQ multiplex PCR; TCRdb's copy keeps in-frame clones and lacks some. The sample lists about 2.3 million clones, 85% to 95% occurring once. The chain recombines TRBV19 with TRBJ1-5; D possibly corresponds to TRBD1 (5 bases). The source material was naive CD4+ T cells from PBMCs. Sample subset: CD45RA+ positively selected. This sequence was found in a man between 18 and 29 years old in good health. Some clones in this sample may be carry-over from other donors' samples. The CDR3 is CASSNHRRNQPQHF. Written as DNA, the CDR3 is TGTGCCAGTAGTAACCACAGGCGCAATCAGCCCCAGCATTTT. The full variable domain, with the rest looked up from reference TRBV19 and TRBJ1-5, is DGGITQSPKYLFRKEGQNVTLSCEQNLNHDAMYWYRQDPGQGLRLIYYSQIVNDFQKGDIAEGYSVSREKKESFPLTVTSAQKNPTAFYLCASSNHRRNQPQHFGDGTRLSIL.